The 15 T cell receptor beta chains below were found in one sample sequenced in a study of blood T cell repertoires in COVID-19. Sequenced by immunoSEQ multiplex PCR; TCRdb stores in-frame clones only, minus some. The sample consists of 30,000 to 45,000 clones, over 80% of them appearing once. Sequenced: peripheral blood. The receptor source for this set is a human donor in a cohort sampled during active COVID-19.

CDR3 loop: CASSSDSTVYGYTF. CDR3 sequence (DNA): TGCGCCAGCAGCTCGGACAGTACTGTCTATGGCTACACCTTC. The rearrangement links TRBV5-1 to TRBJ1-2; D perhaps matches TRBD1 (6 bases). The CDR3 is 14 amino acids. Germline V lookup: CDR1 SGHRS, CDR2 YFSETQ. The V gene lost 3 bases and the J gene lost 4 bases, with 13 bases spanning the gap.

The chain is built from TRBV6-5 and TRBJ1-2, with a possible D match to TRBD1 (5 bases). V gave up 2 bases and J gave up 6 bases, with 13 bases separating them. The CDR3 has 14 residues. The germline V gene has CDR1 MNHEY and CDR2 SVGAGI. CDR3 coding DNA: TGTGCCAGCAGTTACCAGGGAAAAAGAGATGGCTACACCTTC. Protein sequence: CASSYQGKRDGYTF.

The chain uses TRBV5-1 and TRBJ1-1, with TRBD1 matching 7 bases. Germline V gene sequence: CDR1 SGHRS, CDR2 YFSETQ. The CDR3 is 14 residues long. The ends lost 4 bases at V and 0 bases at J; junction bases unmatched: 3. This CDR3 reads CASSIGGLNTEAFF. The DNA for the CDR3 is TGCGCCAGCAGCATAGGGGGCCTGAACACTGAAGCTTTCTTT.

V usage is TRBV6-1 and J usage is TRBJ1-1, with a possible D match to TRBD1 (6 bases). Trimming removed 2 bases from V and 2 bases from J, with 12 bases in between. The CDR3 contains 15 residues. The germline gives CDR1 MNHNS, CDR2 SASEGT. CDR3: CASSERQQGNTEAFF. The CDR3 DNA is TGTGCCAGCAGTGAAAGGCAACAGGGTAACACTGAAGCTTTCTTT.

This sequence joins TRBV5-4 and TRBJ2-2; 7 nucleotides match TRBD2. Looked up from germline, CDR1 is SGHNT and CDR2 is YYREEE (reference sequence). The CDR3 covers 14 residues. V trimming: 2 bases; J trimming: 6 bases; junction bases outside the gene matches: 4. The CDR3 protein is CASSFGGSAGELFF. In DNA, the CDR3 is TGTGCCAGCAGCTTCGGGGGGTCCGCCGGGGAGCTGTTTTTT.

The chain combines TRBV19 with TRBJ2-7, with a tentative D call TRBD1 (5 bases). Germline CDR1 is LNHDA and CDR2 is SQIVND (reference sequence). V was cut by 0 bases and J by 1 base, with 7 bases left in between. This CDR3 comprises 14 residues. This chain's CDR3 is CASSIDHRSYEQYF. Here the CDR3 DNA reads TGTGCCAGTAGTATAGATCACAGGTCCTACGAGCAGTACTTC. Variable domain in full (rest from reference TRBV19 and TRBJ2-7): DGGITQSPKYLFRKEGQNVTLSCEQNLNHDAMYWYRQDPGQGLRLIYYSQIVNDFQKGDIAEGYSVSREKKESFPLTVTSAQKNPTAFYLCASSIDHRSYEQYFGPGTRLTVT.

This sequence joins TRBV4-2 and TRBJ1-2, with no clear D. CDR1 and CDR2 (germline): LGHNA, YNFKEQ. The CDR3 runs 18 residues. V lost 0 bases to trimming and J lost 6 bases, with 23 bases between them. In nucleotides, the CDR3 is TGTGCCAGCAGCCAAGATAATACGGGAGTTTTCTCCCAGCATGGCTACACCTTC. It specifies CASSQDNTGVFSQHGYTF.

The chain employs TRBV28 and TRBJ2-7; 7 nucleotides match TRBD2. The germline V gene encodes CDR1 MDHEN and CDR2 SYDVKM. The ends lost 7 bases at V and 1 base at J; junction bases unmatched: 7. This CDR3 has 14 residues. The CDR3 nucleotides read TGTGCCAGCACTTTGCGGGAGCGATCCTACGAGCAGTACTTC. It codes for CASTLRERSYEQYF. The entire variable domain, with the rest obtained from reference TRBV28 and TRBJ2-7, is as follows: DVKVTQSSRYLVKRTGEKVFLECVQDMDHENMFWYRQDPGLGLRLIYFSYDVKMKEKGDIPEGYSVSREKKERFSLILESASTNQTSMYLCASTLRERSYEQYFGPGTRLTVT.

The genes are TRBV30 and TRBJ2-5; 12 bases agree with TRBD2. J gave up 2 bases and V 1 base, and 2 bases lay outside the gene matches. The CDR3 sequence is 15 residues long. Per germline, CDR1 GTSNPN and CDR2 SVGIG (reference sequence). The CDR3 DNA reads as TGTGCCTGGAGTGGAACTAGCGGGGGGCAAGAGACCCAGTACTTC. Protein product: CAWSGTSGGQETQYF.

The genes are TRBV7-2 and TRBJ1-1, with 7 positions matching TRBD1. The germline V gene has CDR1 SGHTA and CDR2 FQGNSA. This CDR3 has 14 amino acids. The V segment lost 1 base and the J segment 7 bases; nucleotides outside the gene matches: 6. This chain's CDR3 is CASSLVEGAGEAFF. The CDR3 nucleotides are TGTGCCAGCAGCTTAGTTGAGGGGGCAGGTGAAGCTTTCTTT.

V usage is TRBV14 and J usage is TRBJ2-7; 8 bases are a match to TRBD1. Germline lookup yields CDR1 SGHDN and CDR2 FVKESK. The CDR3 has 14 residues. V lost 4 bases, J lost 4 bases, and 6 bases stayed unmatched. This chain's CDR3 is CASSRTGPSYEQYF. DNA of the CDR3: TGTGCCAGCAGCCGGACAGGGCCTTCATACGAGCAGTACTTC.

The chain uses TRBV5-1 and TRBJ1-2; 12 nucleotides line up with TRBD1. The length of the CDR3 is 18 residues. Germline CDR1 and CDR2: SGHRS and YFSETQ. The J segment lost 3 bases and the V segment lost 3 bases, leaving 12 bases of the junction unmatched. The CDR3 nucleotides are TGCGCCAGCAGCTCATTACCGGGACAGGGGGCGATTTACTATGGCTACACCTTC. Amino acids: CASSSLPGQGAIYYGYTF.

This rearrangement joins TRBV6-1 to TRBJ2-5; TRBD2 matches 8 bases. V shed 2 bases, J shed 4 bases, and the junction held 3 bases outside the gene matches. Germline V gene sequence: CDR1 MNHNS, CDR2 SASEGT. CDR3 length equals 14 residues. In DNA form, the CDR3 reads TGTGCCAGCAGTGAATCCAGCGGGGGAGAGACCCAGTACTTC. It translates to CASSESSGGETQYF.

This clone was observed once. J is TRBJ1-1 and V is TRBV29-1; D gene ambiguous. CDR3 size: 12 residues. The V gene's germline CDR1 is SQVTM and CDR2 ANQGSEA. V was shortened by 6 bases and J by 1 base, with 9 bases between the two germline ends. CDR3 in amino acids: CSVGGQNTEAFF. The CDR3 bases are TGCAGCGTAGGAGGGCAGAACACTGAAGCTTTCTTT.

V and J are TRBV19 and TRBJ1-5; 7 bases line up with TRBD1. Germline CDR1 and CDR2: LNHDA and SQIVND (reference sequence). The CDR3 extends over 14 amino acids. V was pared by 5 bases and J by 6 bases, with 7 bases of the junction left unmatched. The CDR3 sequence: CASSATGTVQPQHF. The DNA for the CDR3 is TGTGCCAGTAGTGCTACCGGGACAGTTCAGCCCCAGCATTTT.